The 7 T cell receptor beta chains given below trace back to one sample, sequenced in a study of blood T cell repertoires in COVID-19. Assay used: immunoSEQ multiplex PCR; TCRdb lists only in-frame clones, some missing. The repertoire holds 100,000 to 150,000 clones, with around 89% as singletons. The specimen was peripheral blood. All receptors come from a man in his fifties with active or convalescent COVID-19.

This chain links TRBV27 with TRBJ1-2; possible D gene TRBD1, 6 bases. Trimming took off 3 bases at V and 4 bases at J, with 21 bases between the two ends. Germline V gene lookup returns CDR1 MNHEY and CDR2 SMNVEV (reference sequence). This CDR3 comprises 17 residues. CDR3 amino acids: CASSLDNWGRGFYGYTF. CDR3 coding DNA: TGTGCCAGCAGTTTGGATAATTGGGGGCGCGGTTTCTATGGCTACACCTTC.

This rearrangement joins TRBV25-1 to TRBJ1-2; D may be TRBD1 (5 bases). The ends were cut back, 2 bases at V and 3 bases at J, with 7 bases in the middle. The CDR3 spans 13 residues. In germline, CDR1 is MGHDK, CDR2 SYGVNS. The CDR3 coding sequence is TGTGCCAGCAGTGAAGCGGGGGACTATGGCTACACCTTC. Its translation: CASSEAGDYGYTF.

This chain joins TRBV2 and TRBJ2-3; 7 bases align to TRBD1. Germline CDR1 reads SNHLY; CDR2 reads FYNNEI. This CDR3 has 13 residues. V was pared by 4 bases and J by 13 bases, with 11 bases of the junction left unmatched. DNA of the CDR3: TGTGCCAGCAGTGTACAGGGGTCCAGATCGGAGTATTTT. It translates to CASSVQGSRSEYF. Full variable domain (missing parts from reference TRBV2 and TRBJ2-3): EPEVTQTPSHQVTQMGQEVILRCVPISNHLYFYWYRQILGQKVEFLVSFYNNEISEKSEIFDDQFSVERPDGSNFTLKIRSTKLEDSAMYFCASSVQGSRSEYFGPGTRLTVL.

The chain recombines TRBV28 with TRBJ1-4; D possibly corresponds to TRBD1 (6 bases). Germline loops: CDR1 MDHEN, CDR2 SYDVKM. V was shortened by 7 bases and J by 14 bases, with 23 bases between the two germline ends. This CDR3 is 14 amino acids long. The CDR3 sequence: CASNPPGGLRLLFF. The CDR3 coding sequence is TGTGCCAGCAACCCGCCGGGGGGCCTAAGGCTTCTGTTTTTT.

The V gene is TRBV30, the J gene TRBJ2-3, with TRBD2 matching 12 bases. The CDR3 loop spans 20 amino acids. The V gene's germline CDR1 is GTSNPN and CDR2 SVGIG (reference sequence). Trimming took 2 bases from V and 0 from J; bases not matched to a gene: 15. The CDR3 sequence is CAWSYWTSGIMSSSTDTQYF. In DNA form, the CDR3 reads TGTGCCTGGAGTTACTGGACTAGCGGGATAATGAGCTCTAGCACAGATACGCAGTATTTT. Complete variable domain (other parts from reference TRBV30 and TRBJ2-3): SQTIHQWPATLVQPVGSPLSLECTVEGTSNPNLYWYRQAAGRGLQLLFYSVGIGQISSEVPQNLSASRPQDRQFILSSKKLLLSDSGFYLCAWSYWTSGIMSSSTDTQYFGPGTRLTVL.

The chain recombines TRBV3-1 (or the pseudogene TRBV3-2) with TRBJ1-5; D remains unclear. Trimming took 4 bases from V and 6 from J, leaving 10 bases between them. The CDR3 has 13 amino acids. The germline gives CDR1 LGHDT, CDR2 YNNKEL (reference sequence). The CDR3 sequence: CASSLGRFQPQHF. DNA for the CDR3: TGTGCCAGCAGCCTGGGCCGGTTTCAGCCCCAGCATTTT.

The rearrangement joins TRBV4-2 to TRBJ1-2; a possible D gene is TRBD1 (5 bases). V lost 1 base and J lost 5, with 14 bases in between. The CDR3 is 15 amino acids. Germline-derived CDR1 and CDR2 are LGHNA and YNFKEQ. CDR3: CASSQVLEGWYGYTF. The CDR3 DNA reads TGTGCCAGCAGCCAAGTGCTGGAGGGGTGGTATGGCTACACCTTC.